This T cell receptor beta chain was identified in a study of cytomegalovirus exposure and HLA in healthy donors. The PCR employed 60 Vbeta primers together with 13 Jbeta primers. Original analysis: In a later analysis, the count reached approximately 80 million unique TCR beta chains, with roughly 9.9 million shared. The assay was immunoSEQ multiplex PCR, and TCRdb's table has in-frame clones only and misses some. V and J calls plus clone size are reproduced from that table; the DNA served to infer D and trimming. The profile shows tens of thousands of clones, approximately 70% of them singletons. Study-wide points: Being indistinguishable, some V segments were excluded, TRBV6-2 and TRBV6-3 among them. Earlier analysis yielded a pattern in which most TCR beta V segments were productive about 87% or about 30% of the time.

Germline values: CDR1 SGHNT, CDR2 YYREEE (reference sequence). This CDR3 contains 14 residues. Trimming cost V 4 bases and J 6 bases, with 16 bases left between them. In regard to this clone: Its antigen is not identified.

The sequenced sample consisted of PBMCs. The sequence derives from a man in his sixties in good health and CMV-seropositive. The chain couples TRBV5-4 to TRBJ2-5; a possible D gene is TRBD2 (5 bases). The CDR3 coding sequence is TGTGCCAGCAGCCACGACGGCAGCGGCCAGACCCAGTACTTC. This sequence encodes CASSHDGSGQTQYF.